This T cell receptor gamma chain was captured in a study of Vδ1+ human thymocytes. Study findings and constraints: Bulk repertoire data may be misinterpreted because of unexpected Vdelta2 sequences. Thymic delta-chain repertoires held 20% to 25% Vdelta2 sequences and few Vdelta3, despite high sort purity. Many TRG clonotypes were shared between donors; TRD repertoires were essentially private. In the thymus, TRG and TRD repertoires looked highly polyclonal with Gaussian CDR3 lengths.

Regarding this clone: Its antigen is unidentified.

The sorted cells were CD3+ Vdelta1+ Vdelta2- thymocytes from alphabeta-depleted thymus. The template was reverse-transcribed extracted RNA. Pooled V-gene forward primers with one constant-region reverse primer generated the CDR3 amplicons by multiplex PCR. TCRdb reprocessed the multiplex PCR reads using CATT. The data show more than 25,000 gamma-chain clones, 20% seen once. Unmatched junction bases numbered 12, after V lost 6 bases and J lost 7 bases. This CDR3 region has 13 residues. Germline loops: CDR1 VINAFY, CDR2 YDVSNSKD. The chain recombines TRGV5 with TRGJ1 or TRGJ2. Sequencing was done on a sample of Vdelta1+ gamma-delta thymocytes from the thymus. Described subset: FACS-sorted CD3+ TCRalphabeta- TCRVdelta1+ TCRVdelta2- thymocytes. This sequence originates from a boy in the first two years of life who had congenital heart surgery. The chain's CDR3 is CATWPSIPYKKLF. CDR3 DNA sequence: TGTGCCACCTGGCCCTCGATACCCTATAAGAAACTCTTT.